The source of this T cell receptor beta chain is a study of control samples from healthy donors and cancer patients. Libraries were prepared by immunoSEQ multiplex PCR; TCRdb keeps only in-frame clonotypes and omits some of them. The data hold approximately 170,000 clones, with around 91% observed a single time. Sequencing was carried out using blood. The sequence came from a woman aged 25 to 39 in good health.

As DNA, the CDR3 is TGTGCCAGCAGTTCGGACAGCTATAGCAATCAGCCCCAGCATTTT. It codes for CASSSDSYSNQPQHF. The J gene is TRBJ1-5, the V gene TRBV6-5; tentative D call: TRBD1 (6 bases). The CDR3 has 15 amino acids. CDR1 is MNHEY and CDR2 is SVGAGI in the germline V gene. With 4 bases removed from V and 0 bases from J, the gap between germline ends came to 10 bases.